One T cell receptor (beta chain) is described in this entry. The antigen remains undetermined. Treg sorting used a CD4+CD25+CD127-/low gate. Semi-nested PCR with Nested Universal Primer A followed constant-region reverse priming of full-length variable regions. TCRdb recomputed calls from the 5' RACE reads with MiXCR, one row per CDR3 protein. Of 50,000 to 70,000 distinct CDR3 sequences listed, around 21% are singletons. The study's findings and limits: Tumor-infiltrating Treg TCR alpha and beta sequences overlapped most with tumor naive CD4+ T cells, then blood naive. Tumor memory CD4+ T cell TCR gene usage was found to cluster with blood and lymph node memory CD4+ cells and with lymph node naive CD4+ cells.

The CDR3 loop spans 15 amino acids. V shed 4 bases, J shed 4 bases, and the junction held 6 bases outside the gene matches. Germline V gene lookup returns CDR1 SEHNR and CDR2 FQNEAQ (reference sequence). The rearrangement joins TRBV7-9 to TRBJ2-3; the match to TRBD2 covers 9 bases. Sequencing used tumor-infiltrating Tregs sorted from the breast tumor. This receptor was obtained from a female donor with breast cancer. The CDR3 region is CASSSLAGAADTQYF. The CDR3 nucleotides are TGTGCCAGCAGCTCCTTAGCGGGGGCGGCAGATACGCAGTATTTT.